These 17 T cell receptor beta chains came from one sample sequenced in a study of cytomegalovirus exposure and HLA in healthy donors. The PCR ran on 60 Vbeta and 13 Jbeta primers. TCRdb keeps only in-frame clones here, not all; method: immunoSEQ multiplex PCR. The table shows around 140,000 clones, with almost 85% occurring only once. Sequenced input: PBMCs. All receptors derive from a man aged 18 to 30 in good health and CMV-seropositive.

The genes are TRBV6-6 and TRBJ2-7; tentatively, D is TRBD2 (6 bases). This CDR3 is 14 amino acids long. Deletions cut 6 bases from V and 2 bases from J, with 14 bases between. CDR1 is MNHNY, CDR2 SVGAGI, per germline (reference sequence). CDR3: CASRGGTGAYEQYF. CDR3 nucleotides: TGTGCCAGCAGGGGTGGGACGGGAGCCTACGAGCAGTACTTC.

This sequence joins TRBV2 and TRBJ2-7; D gene unclear. CDR1 is SNHLY, CDR2 FYNNEI, per germline. The CDR3 covers 12 residues. The V end was cut by 2 bases, the J end by 6 bases, with 8 bases between. The CDR3 reads CASSEFRTEQYF. CDR3 coding DNA: TGTGCCAGCAGTGAATTCAGAACCGAGCAGTACTTC.

The rearrangement uses TRBV25-1 and TRBJ2-1, with D perhaps TRBD1 (6 bases). The CDR3 totals 13 residues. CDR1 is MGHDK and CDR2 is SYGVNS in the germline V gene. Between the trimmed V and J ends, which lost 8 bases and 5 bases, there was a span of 13 bases. The CDR3 here is CASLRTVNNEQFF. The CDR3 region has the DNA TGTGCCAGCTTGCGGACAGTGAACAATGAGCAGTTCTTC.

The chain recombines TRBV18 with TRBJ1-2; 9 nucleotides line up with TRBD1. The germline gives CDR1 KGHSH, CDR2 LQKENI. V was pared by 3 bases and J by 4 bases, with 18 bases of the junction left unmatched. The CDR3 consists of 19 residues. This CDR3 is CASSPLQLSGTGTLYGYTF. CDR3 sequence (DNA): TGTGCCAGCTCACCCTTACAATTATCCGGGACAGGGACCCTCTATGGCTACACCTTC.

This clone was seen once. This chain uses TRBV11-3 with TRBJ2-7, with D perhaps TRBD1 (6 bases). This CDR3 is 14 amino acids long. The V gene lost 5 bases and the J gene lost 3 bases, with 14 bases spanning the gap. The germline V gene has CDR1 SGHNT and CDR2 YENEEA. In DNA, the CDR3 is TGTGCCAGCAGCAGAACAGGGATGGGCTACGAGCAGTACTTC. The encoded protein is CASSRTGMGYEQYF.

This chain links TRBV28 with TRBJ1-2; TRBD1 is a possible D gene (6 bases). The CDR3 has 16 residues. V gave up 4 bases and J gave up 4 bases, with 19 bases separating them. Germline loops: CDR1 MDHEN, CDR2 SYDVKM. The CDR3 loop is CASSSLTAQGSYGYTF. The CDR3 bases are TGTGCCAGCAGTTCCTTGACTGCCCAGGGGAGCTATGGCTACACCTTC.

The chain uses TRBV11-2 and TRBJ2-1, with D possibly matching TRBD2 (5 bases). The CDR3 spans 15 residues. Looked up from germline, CDR1 is SGHAT and CDR2 is FQNNGV. V was cut by 6 bases and J by 4 bases, with 16 bases left in between. Here the CDR3 reads CASSSRVALYNEQFF. The CDR3 nucleotides read TGTGCCAGCAGTTCCCGGGTAGCGCTATACAATGAGCAGTTCTTC. Looking up the rest from reference TRBV11-2 and TRBJ2-1 gives the full variable domain: EAGVAQSPRYKIIEKRQSVAFWCNPISGHATLYWYQQILGQGPKLLIQFQNNGVVDDSQLPKDRFSAERLKGVDSTLKIQPAKLEDSAVYLCASSSRVALYNEQFFGPGTRLTVL.

This clone was counted only a few times. J is TRBJ2-2 and V is TRBV27; 7 nucleotides match TRBD2. V lost 8 bases, J lost 4 bases, and 4 bases stayed unmatched. The CDR3 is 13 amino acids. Per germline, CDR1 MNHEY and CDR2 SMNVEV (reference sequence). For the CDR3, the DNA is TGTGCCAGCCTGGGGGGGGGCACCGGGGAGCTGTTTTTT. It yields the protein CASLGGGTGELFF.

The gene calls are TRBV25-1 and TRBJ2-1; weak D call: TRBD2 (5 bases). The CDR3 is made up of 13 amino acids. V lost 5 bases to trimming and J lost 9 bases, with 14 bases between them. Germline V gives CDR1 MGHDK, CDR2 SYGVNS. The chain's CDR3 is CASSNGLGSEQFF. The CDR3, as DNA: TGTGCCAGCAGTAATGGTTTGGGGAGTGAGCAGTTCTTC.

This clone was recorded only once. This chain connects TRBV11-2 to TRBJ2-5, with 7 bases matching TRBD1. With V trimmed by 3 bases and J by 5 bases, 3 bases remained unmatched. Germline CDR1 is SGHAT and CDR2 is FQNNGV. This CDR3 has 13 amino acids. The CDR3: CASSLTGPETQYF. CDR3 bases: TGTGCCAGCAGCTTGACAGGGCCGGAGACCCAGTACTTC.

The chain carries TRBV2 and TRBJ2-3; D is perhaps TRBD1 (6 bases). V lost 0 bases and J lost 0, with 13 bases in between. The CDR3 runs 17 residues. Germline V gene data show CDR1 as SNHLY and CDR2 as FYNNEI. The CDR3 spells CASSEAGIRGSTDTQYF. CDR3 sequence (DNA): TGTGCCAGCAGTGAAGCGGGTATCAGGGGAAGCACAGATACGCAGTATTTT.

This clone was detected once. The chain combines TRBV2 with TRBJ1-5; D perhaps matches TRBD1 (5 bases). Germline loops: CDR1 SNHLY, CDR2 FYNNEI. Trimming stripped 3 bases from V and 4 bases from J, with 16 bases between. The CDR3 has 16 residues. The DNA of the CDR3 is TGTGCCAGCAGTGAGGGGGGTAGGGAATGGAATCAGCCCCAGCATTTT. Translation gives CASSEGGREWNQPQHF.

The chain couples TRBV14 to TRBJ1-1, with TRBD1 matching over 7 bases. The CDR3 extends over 14 amino acids. J gave up 5 bases and V 2 bases, and 5 bases lay outside the gene matches. The germline CDR1 and CDR2 sequences are SGHDN and FVKESK. This CDR3 is CASSQKGARTEAFF. In DNA form, the CDR3 reads TGTGCCAGCAGCCAAAAGGGGGCTCGGACTGAAGCTTTCTTT.

The chain links TRBV28 to TRBJ2-2; possibly TRBD2 for D (6 bases). The CDR3 sequence is 13 residues long. The germline CDR1 and CDR2 sequences are MDHEN and SYDVKM. V lost 11 bases and J lost 4, with 14 bases in between. The CDR3 DNA sequence: TGTGCCGGTGGGCGGGGCCCCACCGGGGAGCTGTTTTTT. It encodes CAGGRGPTGELFF.

This rearrangement joins TRBV21-1 to TRBJ2-3; the table's D call, TRBD2, was not checked against the DNA. TRBV21-1 is recorded as a pseudogene. The CDR3 totals 15 residues. CDR3 bases: TGTGCCAGCAGCAAAAGAGGAGGTCGGACAGATACGCAGTATTTT. It codes for CASSKRGGRTDTQYF.

The rearrangement joins TRBV27 to TRBJ1-1; D is unresolved. The V end was cut by 3 bases, the J end by 4 bases, with 12 bases between. Germline V gives CDR1 MNHEY, CDR2 SMNVEV (reference sequence). The CDR3 covers 14 residues. The CDR3 here is CASSFTPWSTEAFF. CDR3 nucleotides: TGTGCCAGCAGTTTTACCCCTTGGAGCACTGAAGCTTTCTTT.

V usage is TRBV15 and J usage is TRBJ1-1; D is perhaps TRBD1 (6 bases). This CDR3 contains 17 residues. CDR1 is LNHNV and CDR2 is YYDKDF in the germline V gene (reference sequence). The V and J ends lost 1 base and 1 base respectively, with 16 bases between them. The CDR3 nucleotides are TGTGCCACCAGCAGAGCCTTCACGGGGGGCGCGAACACTGAAGCTTTCTTT. Its translation is CATSRAFTGGANTEAFF. The full variable domain, rest sourced from reference TRBV15 and TRBJ1-1, is DAMVIQNPRYQVTQFGKPVTLSCSQTLNHNVMYWYQQKSSQAPKLLFHYYDKDFNNEADTPDNFQSRRPNTSFCFLDIRSPGLGDTAMYLCATSRAFTGGANTEAFFGQGTRLTVV.